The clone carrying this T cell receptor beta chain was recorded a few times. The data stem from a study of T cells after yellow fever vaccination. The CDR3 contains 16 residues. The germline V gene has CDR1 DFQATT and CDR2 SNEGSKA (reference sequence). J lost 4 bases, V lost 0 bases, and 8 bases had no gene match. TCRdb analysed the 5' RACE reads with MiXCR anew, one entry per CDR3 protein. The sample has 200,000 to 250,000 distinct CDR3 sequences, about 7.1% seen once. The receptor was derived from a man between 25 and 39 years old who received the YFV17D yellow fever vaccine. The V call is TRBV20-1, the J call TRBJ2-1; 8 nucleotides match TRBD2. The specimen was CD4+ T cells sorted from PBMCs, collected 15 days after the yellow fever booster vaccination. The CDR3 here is CSARDLTSGRYNEQFF. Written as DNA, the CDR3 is TGCAGTGCTAGAGATTTGACGAGCGGGAGATACAATGAGCAGTTCTTC.